This TCR beta chain appears in the sequencing data of a study of blood T cell repertoires in COVID-19. Trimming left V 5 bases short and J 11 bases short, with 15 bases between. This CDR3 spans 12 amino acids. The germline V gene has CDR1 SEHNR and CDR2 FQNEAQ (reference sequence). Using immunoSEQ multiplex PCR, the repertoire was profiled, and TCRdb retains in-frame clones only, with some absent. The sample includes about 120,000 clones, 70% to 80% of them seen just once. The specimen sequenced was peripheral blood. The genes are TRBV7-9 and TRBJ1-1, with unresolved D. The TCR comes from a woman aged 60 to 75 with acute or convalescent COVID-19. The CDR3: CASSRSGRGAFF. DNA of the CDR3: TGTGCCAGCAGCAGATCGGGCCGAGGGGCTTTCTTT. The variable domain in full, completed from reference TRBV7-9 and TRBJ1-1, reads DTGVSQNPRHKITKRGQNVTFRCDPISEHNRLYWYRQTLGQGPEFLTYFQNEAQLEKSRLLSDRFSAERPKGSFSTLEIQRTEQGDSAMYLCASSRSGRGAFFGQGTRLTVV.